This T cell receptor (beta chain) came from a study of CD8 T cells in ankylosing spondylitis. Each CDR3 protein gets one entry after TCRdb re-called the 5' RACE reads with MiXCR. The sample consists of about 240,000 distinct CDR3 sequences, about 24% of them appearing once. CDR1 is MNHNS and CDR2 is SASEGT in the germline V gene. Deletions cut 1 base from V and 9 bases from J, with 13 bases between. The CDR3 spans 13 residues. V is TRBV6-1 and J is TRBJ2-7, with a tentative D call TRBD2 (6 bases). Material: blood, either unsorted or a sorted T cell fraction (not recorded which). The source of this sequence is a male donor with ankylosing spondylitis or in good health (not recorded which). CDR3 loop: CASSEEEGLGQYF. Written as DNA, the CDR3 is TGTGCCAGCAGTGAAGAGGAGGGGCTGGGGCAGTACTTC.